The following is a T cell receptor (beta chain) sequence with its context. Its cognate antigen has yet to be identified. Base qualities are missing; no much larger clone stands one base away. Stable Graves' hyperthyroidism was defined as no progression to ophthalmopathy during 18 months of follow-up. Hyperthyroidism patients were newly diagnosed, with disease duration under 2 months, and aged 18 to 65 years. Any patient with an uncontrolled infection, another autoimmune disease, pregnancy or lactation was excluded. Diagnoses relied on clinical symptoms, serum thyroxine and TRAb, thyroid ultrasound and orbital computed tomography. Trizol reagent was used to extract total RNA, and RNA quality was then checked on an Agilent 2100 Bioanalyzer. This entry is derived from a study of T cells in Graves' hyperthyroidism and ophthalmopathy (dated by TCRdb to the late 2010s). Regarding the research as a whole: TCR V-J signatures able to tell the groups apart were searched for in a discovery cohort of 100 patients, of whom roughly 42 had Graves' ophthalmopathy and more than 55 had stable Graves' hyperthyroidism. The paper describes TCR Vbeta CDR3 sequencing of 130 to 150 peripheral blood samples, made up of some 40 ophthalmopathy patients, roughly 80 hyperthyroidism patients and some 17 progressor patients. Once sampling was done, hyperthyroidism patients were given methimazole at a starting dose of 30 mg daily, whereas ophthalmopathy patients were given high-dose intravenous methylprednisolone. An independent validation cohort of around 20 hyperthyroidism patients and 15 or so patients who later progressed to ophthalmopathy tested prospective prediction of ophthalmopathy. In addition, the study compared T-cell repertoires in thyroid tissue and in blood from roughly 6 Graves' hyperthyroidism patients. For training and testing, the 100 or so patients in the discovery cohort were randomly divided in a 7:3 ratio. Study-wide conclusions, independent of this receptor: Sample size was not statistically predetermined, and blinding of investigators to group allocation was not performed. During validation, the model predicted progression to ophthalmopathy a median of about 5.9 months ahead of onset, with around 71% sensitivity and 72.22% specificity. Most expanded thyroid clonotypes (frequency above 0.001) were also found in blood, which suggests that blood repertoires may mirror thyroid immune responses. Ophthalmopathy was separated from stable hyperthyroidism by a 13 V-J signature model, with approximately 85% sensitivity and about 81% specificity obtained in cross-validation and 80%/75% obtained in testing.

The TCR beta CDR3 regions were amplified from RNA transcripts. A first-round RT-PCR of the TCR CDR3 used the HTBI primer set with the Qiagen OneStep RT-PCR kit. Libraries were constructed in a second round of multiplex PCR, after which size selection and purification were performed. Libraries were sequenced paired-end with 100 bp reads on an Illumina HiSeq2000. As for the authors' bioinformatics: SOAPnuke was used to process the raw data, throwing out any read that contained adapters or uncalled bases, had a mean Phred below 15, or lacked an exact constant-primer or identifier match. High-quality paired reads were merged using COPE v1.2.5, and each unique nucleotide sequence was defined as a clonotype. MiTCR v1.1 was used to align the clonotypes against IMGT TRBV, TRBD and TRBJ reference segments. Only V-J combinations with frequency above 0.0001, covering 99.2% of repertoires, were analysed. The TCS score was defined as the ratio of F50 (clonal expansion) to E x V (chaos), calculated using BLOSUM62-based TCRdist between CDR3 peptides within each V-J. Welch's t-statistics and random forest reduced roughly 500 V-J features to about 12, which were used in a naive Bayes classifier (R e1071). Thyroid-blood repertoire similarity was quantified with the Morisita-Horn index. TCRdb took the public reads, trimmed them with fastp at Q25, ran MiXCR for clone calling and kept in-frame beta chains. CDR3 protein sequences are deduplicated, and each keeps its most common genes and DNA. The V and J calls and clone size come from TCRdb's table, not from the authors' own analysis. The sample profile shows 500,000 to 750,000 distinct CDR3 sequences; around 45% of them were found once. The ten largest account for around 8% of the sample.

Based on the germline V gene (reference sequence), the CDR1 and CDR2 sequences are SEHNR and FQNEAQ. The CDR3 sequence holds 15 residues, the cysteine and phenylalanine included. The retained sequence is limited to the CDR3, 45 bases, with the frame set at the first base. The source of this sequence is a woman between 18 and 29 years old with Graves' hyperthyroidism. The V and J genes are TRBV7-9 and TRBJ2-7; tentative D gene TRBD2, with 6 bases matching. The tail of the sequence fits TRBJ2-1 better, so the J call may be wrong. Sequencing input: peripheral blood or thyroid tissue (not recorded which). The DNA sequence follows: TGTGCCAGCAGCTTTTTGCGGGGAGCATCCTATGAGCAGTTCTTC. This gives the protein CASSFLRGASYEQFF.